The T cell receptor beta chain under discussion was sequenced for a study of identical twins. This clonotype has only a few counts. Unique molecular identifiers were present on the cDNA, which also gained a universal primer site by template switching. TCRdb passed the 5' RACE reads through MiXCR, listing each CDR3 protein once. Seen here are about 240,000 distinct CDR3 sequences, more than 9% observed once, and the top ten hold 9% to 10%. The sample consisted of memory T cells sorted from blood. This receptor was identified in a man between 50 and 59 years old in good health.

CDR3 coding DNA: TGTGCCTGGAGCCCCGGGACAGGCGGCTTCTATAATTCACCCCTCCACTTT. Amino acid sequence: CAWSPGTGGFYNSPLHF. This sequence joins TRBV30 and TRBJ1-6; the match to TRBD1 covers 8 bases. The germline V gene encodes CDR1 GTSNPN and CDR2 SVGIG (reference sequence). V was pared by 3 bases and J by 3 bases, with 10 bases of the junction left unmatched. This CDR3 has 17 amino acids.